These 5 T cell receptor beta chains originate from one sample sequenced in a study of blood T cell repertoires in COVID-19. Data came from immunoSEQ multiplex PCR; TCRdb stores just in-frame clones and leaves some out. The sample lists 110,000 to 150,000 clones; 88% were seen once. The specimen was peripheral blood. The source of these receptors is a woman aged 45 to 65 with acute or convalescent COVID-19.

The chain joins TRBV19 to TRBJ2-5, with D possibly matching TRBD1 (6 bases). With 7 bases removed from V and 5 bases from J, the gap between germline ends came to 26 bases. This CDR3 region has 17 residues. The germline CDR1 and CDR2 sequences are LNHDA and SQIVND (reference sequence). CDR3 in DNA: TGTGCCAGTAAAGACAGTGGAACCCAGGGGCGGGCGGAGACCCAGTACTTC. It yields the protein CASKDSGTQGRAETQYF.

This chain joins TRBV6-5 and TRBJ2-1; no reliable D call. The V gene lost 7 bases and the J gene lost 6 bases, with 16 bases spanning the gap. This CDR3 has 14 amino acids. Germline assignment: CDR1 MNHEY and CDR2 SVGAGI. CDR3 sequence: CASTLGLTGNEQFF. DNA of the CDR3: TGTGCCAGCACCCTTGGATTAACGGGCAATGAGCAGTTCTTC.

The chain is built from TRBV29-1 and TRBJ2-1; TRBD2 matches 10 bases. CDR1 and CDR2 from the germline V gene are SQVTM and ANQGSEA. The CDR3 runs 14 residues. J lost 3 bases, V lost 5 bases, and 4 bases had no gene match. This CDR3 is CSVRTSGFYNEQFF. The DNA for the CDR3 is TGCAGCGTTCGGACTAGCGGATTCTACAATGAGCAGTTCTTC.

V and J are TRBV7-2 and TRBJ2-7, with 8 bases that match TRBD2. The length of the CDR3 is 16 residues. The V and J ends lost 4 bases and 0 bases, in that order; junction bases with no gene match: 8. Per the germline V gene, CDR1 is SGHTA and CDR2 is FQGNSA. The CDR3 spells CASSYLLAVSSYEQYF. CDR3 nucleotide sequence: TGTGCCAGCAGCTATCTACTAGCGGTAAGCTCCTACGAGCAGTACTTC.

The chain links TRBV5-1 to TRBJ2-6; 10 bases map to TRBD2. Trimming cost V 3 bases and J 2 bases; bases outside gene matches: 5. This CDR3 is built from 17 residues. Germline-derived CDR1 and CDR2 are SGHRS and YFSETQ. The CDR3 sequence: CASSWVSGRTGANVLTF. CDR3 nucleotide sequence: TGCGCCAGCAGCTGGGTTAGCGGGAGGACTGGGGCCAACGTCCTGACTTTC.